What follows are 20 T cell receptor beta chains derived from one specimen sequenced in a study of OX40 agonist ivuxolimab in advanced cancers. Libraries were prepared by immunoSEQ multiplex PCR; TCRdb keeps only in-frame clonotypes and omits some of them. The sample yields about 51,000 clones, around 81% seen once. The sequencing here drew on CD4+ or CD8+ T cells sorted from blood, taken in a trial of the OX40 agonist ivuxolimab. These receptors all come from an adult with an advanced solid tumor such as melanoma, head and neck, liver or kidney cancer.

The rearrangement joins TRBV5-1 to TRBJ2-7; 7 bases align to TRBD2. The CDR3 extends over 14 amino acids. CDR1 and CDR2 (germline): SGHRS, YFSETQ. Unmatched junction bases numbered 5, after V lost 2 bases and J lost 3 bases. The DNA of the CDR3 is TGCGCCAGCAGCTTCGGACTAGGTATCTACGAGCAGTACTTC. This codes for CASSFGLGIYEQYF.

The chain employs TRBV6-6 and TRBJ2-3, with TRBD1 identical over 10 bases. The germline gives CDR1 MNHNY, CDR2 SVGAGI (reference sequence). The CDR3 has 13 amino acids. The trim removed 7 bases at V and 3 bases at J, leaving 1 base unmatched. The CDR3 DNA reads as TGTGCCAGCACGGACAGGGGGACAGATACGCAGTATTTT. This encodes CASTDRGTDTQYF.

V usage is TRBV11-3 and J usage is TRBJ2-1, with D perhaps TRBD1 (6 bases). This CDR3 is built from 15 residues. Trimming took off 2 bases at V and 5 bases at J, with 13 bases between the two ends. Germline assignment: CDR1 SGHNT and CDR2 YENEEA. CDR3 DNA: TGTGCCAGCAGCTTAATGGCAGGGGATCACAATGAGCAGTTCTTC. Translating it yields CASSLMAGDHNEQFF.

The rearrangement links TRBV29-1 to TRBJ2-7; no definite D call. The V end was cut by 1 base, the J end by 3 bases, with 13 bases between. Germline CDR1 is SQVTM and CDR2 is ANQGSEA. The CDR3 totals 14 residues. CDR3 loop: CSVEGVRGGYEQYF. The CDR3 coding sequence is TGCAGCGTTGAAGGGGTCAGAGGCGGCTACGAGCAGTACTTC.

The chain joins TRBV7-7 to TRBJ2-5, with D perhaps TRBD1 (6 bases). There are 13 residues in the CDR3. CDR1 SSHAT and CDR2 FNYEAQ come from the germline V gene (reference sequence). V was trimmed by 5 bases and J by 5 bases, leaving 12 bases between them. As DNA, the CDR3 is TGTGCCAGCAGCGTGGGGGCACGGGAGACCCAGTACTTC. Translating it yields CASSVGARETQYF.

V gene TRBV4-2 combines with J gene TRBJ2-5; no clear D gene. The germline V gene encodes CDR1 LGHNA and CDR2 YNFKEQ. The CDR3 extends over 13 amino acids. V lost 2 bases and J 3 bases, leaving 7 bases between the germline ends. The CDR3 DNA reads TGTGCCAGCAGCCAACTAGGAGAAGAGACCCAGTACTTC. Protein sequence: CASSQLGEETQYF.

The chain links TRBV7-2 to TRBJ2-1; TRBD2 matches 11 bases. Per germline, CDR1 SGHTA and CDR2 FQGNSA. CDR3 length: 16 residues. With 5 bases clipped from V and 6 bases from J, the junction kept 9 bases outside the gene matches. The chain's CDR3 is CASSPPSGGPINEQFF. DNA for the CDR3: TGTGCCAGCAGCCCCCCTAGCGGGGGGCCCATCAATGAGCAGTTCTTC.

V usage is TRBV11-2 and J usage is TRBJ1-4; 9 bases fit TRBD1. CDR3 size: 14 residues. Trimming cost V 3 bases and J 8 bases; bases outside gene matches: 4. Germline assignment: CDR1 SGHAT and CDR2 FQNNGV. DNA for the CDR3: TGTGCCAGCAGCTTTGACAGGGGGAGGGAAAAACTGTTTTTT. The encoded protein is CASSFDRGREKLFF. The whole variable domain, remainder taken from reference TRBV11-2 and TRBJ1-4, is EAGVAQSPRYKIIEKRQSVAFWCNPISGHATLYWYQQILGQGPKLLIQFQNNGVVDDSQLPKDRFSAERLKGVDSTLKIQPAKLEDSAVYLCASSFDRGREKLFFGSGTQLSVL.

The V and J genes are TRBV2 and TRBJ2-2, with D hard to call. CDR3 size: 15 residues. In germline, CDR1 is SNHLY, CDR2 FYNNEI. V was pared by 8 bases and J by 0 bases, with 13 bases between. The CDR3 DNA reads TGTGCCAGCGCCCGGTCATTCGCGAACACCGGGGAGCTGTTTTTT. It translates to CASARSFANTGELFF.

The CDR3 DNA reads as TGTGCCAGCAGCTCCCCACAGGGGGCGCCTAATGAAAAACTGTTTTTT. Protein: CASSSPQGAPNEKLFF. The chain is built from TRBV7-8 and TRBJ1-4; 9 nucleotides agree with TRBD1. This CDR3 spans 16 amino acids. V trimming: 4 bases; J trimming: 3 bases; junction bases outside the gene matches: 6. Germline values: CDR1 SGHVS, CDR2 FQNEAQ. Variable domain in full (rest from reference TRBV7-8 and TRBJ1-4): GAGVSQSPRYKVAKRGQDVALRCDPISGHVSLFWYQQALGQGPEFLTYFQNEAQLDKSGLPSDRFFAERPEGSVSTLKIQRTQQEDSAVYLCASSSPQGAPNEKLFFGSGTQLSVL.

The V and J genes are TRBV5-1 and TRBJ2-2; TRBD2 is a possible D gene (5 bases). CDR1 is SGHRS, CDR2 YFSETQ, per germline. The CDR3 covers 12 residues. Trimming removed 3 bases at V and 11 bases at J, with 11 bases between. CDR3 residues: CASSSEGVELFF. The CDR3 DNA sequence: TGCGCCAGCAGCTCCGAGGGAGTAGAGCTGTTTTTT. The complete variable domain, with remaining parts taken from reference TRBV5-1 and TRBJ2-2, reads KAGVTQTPRYLIKTRGQQVTLSCSPISGHRSVSWYQQTPGQGLQFLFEYFSETQRNKGNFPGRFSGRQFSNSRSEMNVSTLELGDSALYLCASSSEGVELFFGEGSRLTVL.

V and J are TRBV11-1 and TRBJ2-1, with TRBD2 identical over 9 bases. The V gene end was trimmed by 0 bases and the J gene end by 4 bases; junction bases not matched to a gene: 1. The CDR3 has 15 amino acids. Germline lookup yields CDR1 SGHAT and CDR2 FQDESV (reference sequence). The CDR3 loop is CASSLASGGYNEQFF. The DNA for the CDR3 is TGTGCCAGCAGCTTAGCTAGCGGGGGTTACAATGAGCAGTTCTTC.

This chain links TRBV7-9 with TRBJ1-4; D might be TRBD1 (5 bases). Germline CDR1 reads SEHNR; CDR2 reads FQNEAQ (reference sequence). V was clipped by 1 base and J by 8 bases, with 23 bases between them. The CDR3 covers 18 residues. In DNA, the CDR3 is TGTGCCAGCAGCTTAGGCCTGGGGGACCCCCGAGGAATGGAAAAACTGTTTTTT. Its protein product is CASSLGLGDPRGMEKLFF. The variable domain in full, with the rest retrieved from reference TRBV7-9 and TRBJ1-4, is DTGVSQNPRHKITKRGQNVTFRCDPISEHNRLYWYRQTLGQGPEFLTYFQNEAQLEKSRLLSDRFSAERPKGSFSTLEIQRTEQGDSAMYLCASSLGLGDPRGMEKLFFGSGTQLSVL.

In DNA form, the CDR3 reads TGTGCCAGCAGCTTGGAGGCGGCTGGAAACACCATATATTTT. Protein sequence: CASSLEAAGNTIYF. This rearrangement joins TRBV5-4 to TRBJ1-3; no clear D. Trimming left V 0 bases short and J 2 bases short, with 6 bases between. This CDR3 has 14 residues. Looked up from germline, CDR1 is SGHNT and CDR2 is YYREEE (reference sequence).

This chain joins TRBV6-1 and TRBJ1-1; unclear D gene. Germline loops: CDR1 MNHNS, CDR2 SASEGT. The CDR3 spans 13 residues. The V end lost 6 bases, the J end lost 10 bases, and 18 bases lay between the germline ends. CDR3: CASSADGNYGAFF. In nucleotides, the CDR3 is TGTGCCAGCAGCGCTGACGGAAACTATGGAGCTTTCTTT.

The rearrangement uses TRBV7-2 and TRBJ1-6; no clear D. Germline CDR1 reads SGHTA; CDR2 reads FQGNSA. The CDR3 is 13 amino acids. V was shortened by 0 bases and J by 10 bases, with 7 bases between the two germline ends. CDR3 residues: CASSLAGRSPLHF. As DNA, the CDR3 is TGTGCCAGCAGCTTAGCGGGCCGATCACCCCTCCACTTT.

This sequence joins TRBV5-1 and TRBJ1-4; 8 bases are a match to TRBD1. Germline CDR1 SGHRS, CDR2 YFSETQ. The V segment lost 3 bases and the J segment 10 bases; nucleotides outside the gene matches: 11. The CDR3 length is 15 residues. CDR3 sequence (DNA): TGCGCCAGCAGCTGGAACGACAGGGGCGCGGGAAAACTGTTTTTT. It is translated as CASSWNDRGAGKLFF.

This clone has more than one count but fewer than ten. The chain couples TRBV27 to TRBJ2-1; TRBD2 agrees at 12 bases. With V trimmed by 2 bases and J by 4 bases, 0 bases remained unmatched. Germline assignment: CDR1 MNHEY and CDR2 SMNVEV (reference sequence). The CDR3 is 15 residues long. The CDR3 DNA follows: TGTGCCAGCAGTTTAGGACTAGCGGGGTACAATGAGCAGTTCTTC. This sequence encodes CASSLGLAGYNEQFF.

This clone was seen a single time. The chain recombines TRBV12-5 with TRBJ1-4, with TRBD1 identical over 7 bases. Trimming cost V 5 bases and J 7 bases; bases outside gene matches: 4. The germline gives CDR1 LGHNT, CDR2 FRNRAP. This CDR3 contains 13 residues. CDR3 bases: TGTGCTAGTGGTACAGGGGTAGGTGAAAAACTGTTTTTT. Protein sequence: CASGTGVGEKLFF.

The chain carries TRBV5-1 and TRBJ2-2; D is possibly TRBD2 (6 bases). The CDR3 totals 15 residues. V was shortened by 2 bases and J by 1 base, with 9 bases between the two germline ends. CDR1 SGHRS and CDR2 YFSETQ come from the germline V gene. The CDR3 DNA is TGCGCCAGCAGCTTCGTCGGGGGGAACACCGGGGAGCTGTTTTTT. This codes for CASSFVGGNTGELFF.